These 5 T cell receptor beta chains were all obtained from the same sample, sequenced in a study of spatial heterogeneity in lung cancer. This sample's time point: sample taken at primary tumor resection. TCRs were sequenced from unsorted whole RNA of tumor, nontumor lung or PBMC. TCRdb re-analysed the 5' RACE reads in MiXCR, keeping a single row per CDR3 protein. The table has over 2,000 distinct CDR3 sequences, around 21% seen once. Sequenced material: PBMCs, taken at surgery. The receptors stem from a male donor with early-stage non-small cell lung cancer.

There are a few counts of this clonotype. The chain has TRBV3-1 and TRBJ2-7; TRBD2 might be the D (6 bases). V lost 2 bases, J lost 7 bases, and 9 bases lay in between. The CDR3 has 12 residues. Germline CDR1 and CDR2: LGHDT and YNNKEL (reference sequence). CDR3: CASSQNRGEQYF. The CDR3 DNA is TGTGCCAGCAGCCAAAACCGGGGGGAGCAGTACTTC.

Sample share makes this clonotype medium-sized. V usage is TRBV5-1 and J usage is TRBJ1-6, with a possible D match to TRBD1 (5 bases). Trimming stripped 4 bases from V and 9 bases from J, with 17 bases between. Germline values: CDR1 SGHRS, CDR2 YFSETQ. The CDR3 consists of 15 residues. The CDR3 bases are TGCGCCAGCAGCCCCCACGGATCGGGGGGTTCACCCCTCCACTTT. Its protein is CASSPHGSGGSPLHF. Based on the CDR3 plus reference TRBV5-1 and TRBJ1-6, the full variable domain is KAGVTQTPRYLIKTRGQQVTLSCSPISGHRSVSWYQQTPGQGLQFLFEYFSETQRNKGNFPGRFSGRQFSNSRSEMNVSTLELGDSALYLCASSPHGSGGSPLHFGNGTRLTVT.

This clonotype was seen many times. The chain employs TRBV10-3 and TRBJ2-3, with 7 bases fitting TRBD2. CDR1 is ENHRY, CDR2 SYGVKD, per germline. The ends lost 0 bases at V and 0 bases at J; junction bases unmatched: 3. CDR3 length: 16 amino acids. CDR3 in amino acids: CAISESTSSSTDTQYF. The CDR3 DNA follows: TGTGCCATCAGTGAGTCGACTAGCTCGAGCACAGATACGCAGTATTTT.

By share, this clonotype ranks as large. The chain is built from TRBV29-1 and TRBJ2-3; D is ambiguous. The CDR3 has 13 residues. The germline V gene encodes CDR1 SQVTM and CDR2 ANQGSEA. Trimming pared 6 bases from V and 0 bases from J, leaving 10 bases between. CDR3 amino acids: CSVREASTDTQYF. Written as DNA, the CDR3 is TGCAGCGTACGAGAAGCTAGCACAGATACGCAGTATTTT.

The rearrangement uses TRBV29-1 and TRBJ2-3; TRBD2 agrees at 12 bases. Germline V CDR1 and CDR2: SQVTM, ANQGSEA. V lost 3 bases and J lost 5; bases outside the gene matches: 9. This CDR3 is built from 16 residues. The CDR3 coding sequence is TGCAGCGTTGACGAGACTAGCGGGGGCCGCGGAGATACGCAGTATTTT. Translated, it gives CSVDETSGGRGDTQYF.